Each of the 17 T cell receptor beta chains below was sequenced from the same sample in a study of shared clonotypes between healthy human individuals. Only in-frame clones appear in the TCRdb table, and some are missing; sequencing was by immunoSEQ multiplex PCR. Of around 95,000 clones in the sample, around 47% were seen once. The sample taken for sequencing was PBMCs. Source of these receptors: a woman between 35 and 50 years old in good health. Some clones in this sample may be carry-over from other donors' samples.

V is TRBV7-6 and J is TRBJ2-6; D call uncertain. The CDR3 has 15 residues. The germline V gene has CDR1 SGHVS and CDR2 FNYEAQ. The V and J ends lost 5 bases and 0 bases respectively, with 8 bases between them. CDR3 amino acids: CASSNILSGANVLTF. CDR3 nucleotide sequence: TGTGCCAGCAGCAATATCCTCTCTGGGGCCAACGTCCTGACTTTC.

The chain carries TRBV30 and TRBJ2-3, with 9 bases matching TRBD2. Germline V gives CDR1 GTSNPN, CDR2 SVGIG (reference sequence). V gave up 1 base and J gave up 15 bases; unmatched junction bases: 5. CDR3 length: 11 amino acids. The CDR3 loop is CAWSAGTSFYF. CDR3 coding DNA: TGTGCCTGGAGTGCGGGGACTAGCTTCTATTTT.

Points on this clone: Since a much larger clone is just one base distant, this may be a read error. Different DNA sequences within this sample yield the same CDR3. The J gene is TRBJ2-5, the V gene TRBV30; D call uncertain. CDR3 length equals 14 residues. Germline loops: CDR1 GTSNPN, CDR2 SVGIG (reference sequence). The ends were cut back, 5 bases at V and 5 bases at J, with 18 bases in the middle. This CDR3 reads CAWERTKWKETQYF. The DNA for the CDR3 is TGTGCCTGGGAGAGAACTAAGTGGAAGGAGACCCAGTACTTC.

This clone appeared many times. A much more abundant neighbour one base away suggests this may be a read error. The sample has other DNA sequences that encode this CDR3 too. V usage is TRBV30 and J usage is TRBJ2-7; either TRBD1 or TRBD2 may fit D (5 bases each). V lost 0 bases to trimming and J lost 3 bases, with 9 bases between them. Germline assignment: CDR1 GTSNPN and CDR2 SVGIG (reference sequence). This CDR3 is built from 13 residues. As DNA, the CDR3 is TGTGCCTGGAGTGTGCTGGGGGACTACGAGCAGTACTTC. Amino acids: CAWSVLGDYEQYF.

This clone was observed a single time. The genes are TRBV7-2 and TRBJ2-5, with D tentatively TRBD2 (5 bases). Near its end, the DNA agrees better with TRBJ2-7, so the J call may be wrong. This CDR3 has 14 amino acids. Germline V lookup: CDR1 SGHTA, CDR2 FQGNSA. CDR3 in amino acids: CASSRTRITYEQYF. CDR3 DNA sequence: TGTGCCAGCAGCCGAACTAGGATCACCTACGAGCAGTACTTC.

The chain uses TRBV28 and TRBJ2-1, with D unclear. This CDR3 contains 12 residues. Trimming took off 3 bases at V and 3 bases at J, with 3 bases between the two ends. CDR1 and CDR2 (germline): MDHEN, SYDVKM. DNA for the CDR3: TGTGCCAGCAGTTTCCGCTACAATGAGCAGTTCTTC. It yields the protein CASSFRYNEQFF.

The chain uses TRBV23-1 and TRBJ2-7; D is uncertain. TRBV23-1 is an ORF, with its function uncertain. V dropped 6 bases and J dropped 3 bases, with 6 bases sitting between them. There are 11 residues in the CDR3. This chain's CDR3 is CASSPLYEQYF. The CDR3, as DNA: TGCGCCAGCAGCCCTCTCTACGAGCAGTACTTC.

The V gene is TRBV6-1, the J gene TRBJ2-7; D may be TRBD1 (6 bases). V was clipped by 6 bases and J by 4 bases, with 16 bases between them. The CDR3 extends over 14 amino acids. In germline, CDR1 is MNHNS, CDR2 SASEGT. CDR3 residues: CASRAPGQLYEQYF. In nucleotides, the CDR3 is TGTGCCAGCAGAGCGCCGGGACAACTATACGAGCAGTACTTC.

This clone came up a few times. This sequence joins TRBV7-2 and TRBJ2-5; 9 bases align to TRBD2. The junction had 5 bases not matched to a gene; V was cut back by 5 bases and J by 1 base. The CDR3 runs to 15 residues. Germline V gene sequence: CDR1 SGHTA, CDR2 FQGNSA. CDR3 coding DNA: TGTGCCAGCAGCCCTGCTAGCGGGATCCAAGAGACCCAGTACTTC. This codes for CASSPASGIQETQYF. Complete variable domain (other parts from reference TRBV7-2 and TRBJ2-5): GAGVSQSPSNKVTEKGKDVELRCDPISGHTALYWYRQSLGQGLEFLIYFQGNSAPDKSGLPSDRFSAERTGGSVSTLTIQRTQQEDSAVYLCASSPASGIQETQYFGPGTRLLVL.

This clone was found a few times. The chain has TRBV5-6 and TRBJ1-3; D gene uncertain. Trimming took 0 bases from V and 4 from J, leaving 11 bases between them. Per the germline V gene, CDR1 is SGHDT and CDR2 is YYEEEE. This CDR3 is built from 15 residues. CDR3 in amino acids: CASSLGVPTGNTIYF. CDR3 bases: TGTGCCAGCAGCTTGGGGGTCCCAACGGGAAACACCATATATTTT. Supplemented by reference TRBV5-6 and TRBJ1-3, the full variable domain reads DAGVTQSPTHLIKTRGQQVTLRCSPKSGHDTVSWYQQALGQGPQFIFQYYEEEERQRGNFPDRFSGHQFPNYSSELNVNALLLGDSALYLCASSLGVPTGNTIYFGEGSWLTVV.

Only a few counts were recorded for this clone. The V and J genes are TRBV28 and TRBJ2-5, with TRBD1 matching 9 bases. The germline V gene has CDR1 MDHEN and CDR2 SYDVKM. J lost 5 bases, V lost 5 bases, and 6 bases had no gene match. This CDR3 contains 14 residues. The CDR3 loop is CASSRTGEVETQYF. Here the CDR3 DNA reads TGTGCCAGCAGTAGGACAGGGGAGGTTGAGACCCAGTACTTC.

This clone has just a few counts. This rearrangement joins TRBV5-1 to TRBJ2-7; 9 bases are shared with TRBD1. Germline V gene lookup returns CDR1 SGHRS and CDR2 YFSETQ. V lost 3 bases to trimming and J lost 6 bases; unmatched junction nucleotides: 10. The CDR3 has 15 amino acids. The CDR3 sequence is CASSSSDRGFREQYF. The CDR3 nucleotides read TGCGCCAGCAGCTCATCGGACAGGGGCTTCCGCGAGCAGTACTTC.

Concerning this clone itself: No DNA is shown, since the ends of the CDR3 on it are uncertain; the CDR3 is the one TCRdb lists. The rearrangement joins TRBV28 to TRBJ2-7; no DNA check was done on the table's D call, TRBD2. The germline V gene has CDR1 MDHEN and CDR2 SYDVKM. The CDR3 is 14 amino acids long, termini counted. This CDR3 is CASSSPPVAGGSYF.

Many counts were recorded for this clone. This CDR3 reads CASGGGANVLTF. The CDR3 DNA follows: TGTGCCTCCGGGGGTGGGGCCAACGTCCTGACTTTC. J is TRBJ2-6 and V is TRBV30; weak D call: TRBD2 (6 bases). From germline, CDR1 is GTSNPN and CDR2 SVGIG (reference sequence). The CDR3 has 12 residues. Trimming removed 7 bases from V and 3 bases from J, with 7 bases in between.

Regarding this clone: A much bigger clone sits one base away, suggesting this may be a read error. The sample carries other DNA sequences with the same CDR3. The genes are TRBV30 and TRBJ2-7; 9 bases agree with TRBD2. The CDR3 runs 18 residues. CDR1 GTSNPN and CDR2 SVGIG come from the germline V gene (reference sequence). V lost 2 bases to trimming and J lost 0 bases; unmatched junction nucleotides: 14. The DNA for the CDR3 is TGTGCCTGGAGTAAGCCGGGACTAGCAGGAGGGTCCTCCTACGAGCAGTACTTC. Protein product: CAWSKPGLAGGSSYEQYF.

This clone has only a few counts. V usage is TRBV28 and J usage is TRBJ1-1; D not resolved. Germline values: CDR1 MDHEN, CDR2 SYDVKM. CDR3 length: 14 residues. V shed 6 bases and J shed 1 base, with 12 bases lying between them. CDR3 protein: CASSLLRGNTEAFF. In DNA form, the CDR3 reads TGTGCCAGCAGCCTGCTTCGAGGGAACACTGAAGCTTTCTTT.

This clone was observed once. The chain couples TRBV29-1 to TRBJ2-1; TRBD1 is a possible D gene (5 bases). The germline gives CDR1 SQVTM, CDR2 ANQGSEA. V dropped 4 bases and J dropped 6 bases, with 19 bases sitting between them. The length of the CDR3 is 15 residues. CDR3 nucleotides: TGCAGCGTTGCCAGACATGGGGCGCCGGGCAATGAGCAGTTCTTC. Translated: CSVARHGAPGNEQFF.